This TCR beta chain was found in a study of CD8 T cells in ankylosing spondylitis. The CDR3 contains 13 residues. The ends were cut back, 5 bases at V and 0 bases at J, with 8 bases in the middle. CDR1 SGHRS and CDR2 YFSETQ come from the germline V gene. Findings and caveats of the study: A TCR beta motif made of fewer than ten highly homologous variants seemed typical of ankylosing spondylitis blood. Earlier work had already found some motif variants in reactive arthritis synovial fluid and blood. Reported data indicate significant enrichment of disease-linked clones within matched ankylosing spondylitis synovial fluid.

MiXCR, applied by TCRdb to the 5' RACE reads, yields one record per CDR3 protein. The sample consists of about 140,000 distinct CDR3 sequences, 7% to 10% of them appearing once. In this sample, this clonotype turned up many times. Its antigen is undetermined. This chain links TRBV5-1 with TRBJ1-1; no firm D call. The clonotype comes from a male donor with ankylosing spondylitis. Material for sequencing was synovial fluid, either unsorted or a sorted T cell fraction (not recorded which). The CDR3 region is CASRLRMNTEAFF. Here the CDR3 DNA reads TGCGCCAGCAGACTCAGGATGAACACTGAAGCTTTCTTT.